Below, one T cell receptor beta chain is given with its context. Its antigen is not identified. The sample is drawn from a study of cytomegalovirus exposure and HLA in healthy donors. Study-wide background: Among around 180 million T cells, an earlier analysis found about 110 million unique TCR beta sequences. Study results and limitations: A later analysis by the authors found several of the most significant clusters apparently linked to common viral pathogens. With later analysis, a missense DCLRE1C variant became linked to TCR beta V- and J-gene trimming. Presence/absence analyses supposed approximately even sequencing depth among donors.

V trimming: 1 base; J trimming: 5 bases; junction bases outside the gene matches: 4. CDR3 length: 15 amino acids. From germline, CDR1 is LNHNV and CDR2 YYDKDF (reference sequence). PCR was performed using 60 Vbeta and 13 Jbeta primers. Sequenced by immunoSEQ multiplex PCR; TCRdb stores in-frame clones only, minus some. The sample has about 110,000 clones, 70% to 80% seen once. The sequence was obtained from a female donor in good health and CMV-seronegative. The chain employs TRBV15 and TRBJ1-4, with 7 bases fitting TRBD1. Material: PBMCs. Written as DNA, the CDR3 is TGTGCCACCAGCAGAGGAGGGGGCCCGAATGAAAAACTGTTTTTT. Its protein product is CATSRGGGPNEKLFF.